This T cell receptor (beta chain) was sequenced in a study of immune heterogeneity within non-small cell lung tumors. At the level of the study: Squamous cell carcinomas accounted for 4 of the tumors, non-squamous carcinomas for 10, and 1 was not otherwise specified. Findings and limits, study-wide: High-frequency clones unique to single sites coexisted with identical dominant CDR3 beta clonotypes that recurred across tumor sites within a patient. T-cell clonality in a given local region correlated moderately yet significantly with the local tumor mutational burden (R about 0.35).

Many counts were recorded for this clonotype. Its specificity is unknown. TCR beta CDR3 was amplified by multiplex PCR using 32 V and 13 J primers. One entry per CDR3 protein, called by TCRdb with MiXCR from the multiplex PCR reads. The sample records 9,000 to 13,000 distinct CDR3 sequences, approximately 25% being singletons. Bulk tumor genomic DNA (around 600 ng per sample) served as template. Several biopsies per primary tumor were taken during surgery, spaced as far apart as possible. The patients were newly diagnosed with non-small cell lung cancer, had not been treated, and had curative surgery. The donors had newly diagnosed non-small cell lung cancer and underwent surgery intended to cure it. The V and J ends lost 3 bases and 2 bases, in that order; junction bases with no gene match: 4. The CDR3 sequence is 15 residues long. Germline V CDR1 and CDR2: MGHRA, YSYEKL.

The material sequenced was lung tumor tissue. The clonotype originates from a woman aged 50 to 60 with non-small cell lung cancer. The chain is built from TRBV4-1 and TRBJ2-4; 7 bases align to TRBD1. The CDR3 loop reads CASSHTGVSKNIQYF. The CDR3 nucleotides read TGCGCCAGCAGCCACACAGGGGTCTCCAAAAACATTCAGTACTTC.